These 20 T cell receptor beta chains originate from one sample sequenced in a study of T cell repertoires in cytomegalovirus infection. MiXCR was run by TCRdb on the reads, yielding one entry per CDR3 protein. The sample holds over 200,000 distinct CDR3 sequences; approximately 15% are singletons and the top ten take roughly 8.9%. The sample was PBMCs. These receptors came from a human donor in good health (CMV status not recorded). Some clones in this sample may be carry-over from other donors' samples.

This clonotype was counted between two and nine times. The DNA for the CDR3 is TGCGCCAGCAGCCACCTAGGCCGGGACAGGGGCACTGAAGCTTTCTTT. Protein: CASSHLGRDRGTEAFF. The chain joins TRBV4-1 to TRBJ1-1; 10 nucleotides line up with TRBD1. CDR3 length equals 16 residues. The ends lost 3 bases at V and 4 bases at J; junction bases unmatched: 8. Germline V gene data show CDR1 as MGHRA and CDR2 as YSYEKL.

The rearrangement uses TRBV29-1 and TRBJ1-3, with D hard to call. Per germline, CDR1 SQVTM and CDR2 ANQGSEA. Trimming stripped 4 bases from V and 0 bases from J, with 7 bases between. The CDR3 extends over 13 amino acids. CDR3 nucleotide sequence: TGCAGCGTTGTTCCGACCTCTGGAAACACCATATATTTT. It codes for CSVVPTSGNTIYF.

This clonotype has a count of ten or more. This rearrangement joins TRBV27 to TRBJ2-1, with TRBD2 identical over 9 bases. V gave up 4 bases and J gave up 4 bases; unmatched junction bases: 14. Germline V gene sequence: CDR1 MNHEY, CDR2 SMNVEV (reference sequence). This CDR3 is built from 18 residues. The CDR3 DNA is TGTGCCAGCAGTTACCTGACCCTAGCGGGATCCCTTTACAATGAGCAGTTCTTC. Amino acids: CASSYLTLAGSLYNEQFF.

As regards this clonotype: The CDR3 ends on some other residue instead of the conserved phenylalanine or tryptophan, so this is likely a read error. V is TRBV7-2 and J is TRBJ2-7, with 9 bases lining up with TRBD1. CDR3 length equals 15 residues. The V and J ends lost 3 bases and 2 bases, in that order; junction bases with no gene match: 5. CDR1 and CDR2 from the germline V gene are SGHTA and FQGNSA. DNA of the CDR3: TGTGCCAGCAGCTTCCGGGACAGGGTCCCCTACGAGCAGTACTTA. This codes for CASSFRDRVPYEQYL.

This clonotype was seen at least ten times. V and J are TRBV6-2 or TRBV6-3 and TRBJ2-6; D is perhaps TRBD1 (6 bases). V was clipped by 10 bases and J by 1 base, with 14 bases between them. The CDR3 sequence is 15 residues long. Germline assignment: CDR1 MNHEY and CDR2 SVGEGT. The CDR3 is CAISTGGSGANVLTF. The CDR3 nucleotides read TGTGCCATCTCGACAGGCGGTTCTGGGGCCAACGTCCTGACTTTC.

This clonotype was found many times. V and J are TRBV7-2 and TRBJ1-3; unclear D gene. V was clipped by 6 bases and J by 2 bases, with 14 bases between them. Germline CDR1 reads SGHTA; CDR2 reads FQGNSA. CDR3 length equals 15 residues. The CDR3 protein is CASSPRALTGNTIYF. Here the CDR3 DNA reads TGTGCCAGCAGTCCACGAGCCTTGACTGGAAACACCATATATTTT.

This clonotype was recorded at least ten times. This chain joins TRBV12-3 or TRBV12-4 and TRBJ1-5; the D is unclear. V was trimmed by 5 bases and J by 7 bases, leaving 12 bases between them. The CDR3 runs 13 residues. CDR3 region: CASSQREGQPQHF. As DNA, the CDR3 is TGTGCCAGCAGTCAGAGGGAGGGCCAGCCCCAGCATTTT.

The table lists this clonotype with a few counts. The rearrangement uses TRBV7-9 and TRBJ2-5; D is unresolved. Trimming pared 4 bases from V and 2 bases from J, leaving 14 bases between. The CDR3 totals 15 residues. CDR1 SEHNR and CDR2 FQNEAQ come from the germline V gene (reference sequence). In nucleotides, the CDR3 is TGTGCCAGCAGCTCCCAAGGACCCAAACAAGAGACCCAGTACTTC. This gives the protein CASSSQGPKQETQYF.

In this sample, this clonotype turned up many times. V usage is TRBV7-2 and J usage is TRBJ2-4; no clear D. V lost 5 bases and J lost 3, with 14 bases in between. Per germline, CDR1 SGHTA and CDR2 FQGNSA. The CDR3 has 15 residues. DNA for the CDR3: TGTGCCAGCAGCCCGGGTCTCTCGGGCAAAAACATTCAGTACTTC. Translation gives CASSPGLSGKNIQYF.

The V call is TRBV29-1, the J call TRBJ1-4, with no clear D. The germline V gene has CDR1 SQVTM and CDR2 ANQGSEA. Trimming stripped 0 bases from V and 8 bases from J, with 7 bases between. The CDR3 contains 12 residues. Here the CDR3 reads CSVEDQEEKLFF. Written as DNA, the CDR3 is TGCAGCGTTGAAGATCAGGAGGAAAAACTGTTTTTT. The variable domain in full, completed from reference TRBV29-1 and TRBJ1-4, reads SAVISQKPSRDICQRGTSLTIQCQVDSQVTMMFWYRQQPGQSLTLIATANQGSEATYESGFVIDKFPISRPNLTFSTLTVSNMSPEDSSIYLCSVEDQEEKLFFGSGTQLSVL.

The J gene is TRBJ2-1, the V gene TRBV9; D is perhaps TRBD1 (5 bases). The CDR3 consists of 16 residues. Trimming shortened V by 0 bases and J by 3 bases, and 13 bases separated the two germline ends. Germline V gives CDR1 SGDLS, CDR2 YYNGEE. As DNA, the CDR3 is TGTGCCAGCAGCGTAGTAGGGGCTACCAACTACAATGAGCAGTTCTTC. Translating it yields CASSVVGATNYNEQFF.

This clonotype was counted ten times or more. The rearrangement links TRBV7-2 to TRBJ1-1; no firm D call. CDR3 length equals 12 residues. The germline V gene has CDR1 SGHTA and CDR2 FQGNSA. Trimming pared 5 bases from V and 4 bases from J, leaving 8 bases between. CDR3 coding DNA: TGTGCCAGCAGCCATACAGCCACTGAAGCTTTCTTT. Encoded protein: CASSHTATEAFF.

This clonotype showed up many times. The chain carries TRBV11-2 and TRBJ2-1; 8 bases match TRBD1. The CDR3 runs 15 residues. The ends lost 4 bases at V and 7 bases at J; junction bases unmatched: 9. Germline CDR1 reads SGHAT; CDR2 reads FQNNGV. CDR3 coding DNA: TGTGCCAGCAGCTCCATACAGGGGGGTATTAATGAGCAGTTCTTC. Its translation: CASSSIQGGINEQFF.

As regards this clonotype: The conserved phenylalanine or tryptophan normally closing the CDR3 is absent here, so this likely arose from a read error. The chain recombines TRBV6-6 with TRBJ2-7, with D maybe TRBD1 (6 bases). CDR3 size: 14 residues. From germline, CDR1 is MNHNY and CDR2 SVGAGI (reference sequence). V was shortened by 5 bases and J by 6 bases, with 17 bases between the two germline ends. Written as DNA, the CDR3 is TGTGCCAGCAGTGCTACGGACAGCTCTATCGAGCAGTACTCC. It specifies CASSATDSSIEQYS.

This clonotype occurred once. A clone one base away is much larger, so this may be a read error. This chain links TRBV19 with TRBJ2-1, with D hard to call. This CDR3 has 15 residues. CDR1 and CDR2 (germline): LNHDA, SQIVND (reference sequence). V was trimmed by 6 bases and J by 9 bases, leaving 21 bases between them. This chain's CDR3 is CASRTVTPRWSEQFF. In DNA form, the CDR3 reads TGTGCCAGTAGAACAGTAACCCCCCGGTGGAGTGAGCAGTTCTTC.

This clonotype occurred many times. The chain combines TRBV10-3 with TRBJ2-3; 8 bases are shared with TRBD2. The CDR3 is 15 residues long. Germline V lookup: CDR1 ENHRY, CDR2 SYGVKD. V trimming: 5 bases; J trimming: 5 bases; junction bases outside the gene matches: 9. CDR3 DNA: TGTGCCATCAGTCGTAGCGGGGAGACTCGAGATACGCAGTATTTT. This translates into CAISRSGETRDTQYF.

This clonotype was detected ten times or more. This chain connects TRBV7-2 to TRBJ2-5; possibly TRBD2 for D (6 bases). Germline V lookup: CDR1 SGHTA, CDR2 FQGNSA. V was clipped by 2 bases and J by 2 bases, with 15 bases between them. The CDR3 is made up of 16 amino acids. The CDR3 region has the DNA TGTGCCAGCAGCTTACCCAACAGCGGGCTGCAAGAGACCCAGTACTTC. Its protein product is CASSLPNSGLQETQYF.

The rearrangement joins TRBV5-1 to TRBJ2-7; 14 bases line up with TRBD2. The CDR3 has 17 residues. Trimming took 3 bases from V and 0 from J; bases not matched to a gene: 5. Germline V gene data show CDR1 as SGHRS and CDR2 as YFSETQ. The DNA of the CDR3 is TGCGCCAGCAGCTACGGGACTAGCGGGAGAGCCTCCTACGAGCAGTACTTC. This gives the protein CASSYGTSGRASYEQYF.

CDR3 sequence (DNA): TGTGCCAGCAGGGACAAGGGGCAGGAGTCACCCCTCCACTTT. As protein: CASRDKGQESPLHF. The rearrangement joins TRBV2 to TRBJ1-6, with D maybe TRBD1 (5 bases). Germline V gene data show CDR1 as SNHLY and CDR2 as FYNNEI. This CDR3 has 14 amino acids. Deletions cut 6 bases from V and 10 bases from J, with 16 bases between.

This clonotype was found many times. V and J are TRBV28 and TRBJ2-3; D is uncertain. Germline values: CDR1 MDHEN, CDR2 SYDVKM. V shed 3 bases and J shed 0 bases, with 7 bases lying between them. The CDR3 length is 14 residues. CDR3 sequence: CASSLGSSTDTQYF. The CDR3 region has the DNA TGTGCCAGCAGTTTGGGCAGCAGCACAGATACGCAGTATTTT.